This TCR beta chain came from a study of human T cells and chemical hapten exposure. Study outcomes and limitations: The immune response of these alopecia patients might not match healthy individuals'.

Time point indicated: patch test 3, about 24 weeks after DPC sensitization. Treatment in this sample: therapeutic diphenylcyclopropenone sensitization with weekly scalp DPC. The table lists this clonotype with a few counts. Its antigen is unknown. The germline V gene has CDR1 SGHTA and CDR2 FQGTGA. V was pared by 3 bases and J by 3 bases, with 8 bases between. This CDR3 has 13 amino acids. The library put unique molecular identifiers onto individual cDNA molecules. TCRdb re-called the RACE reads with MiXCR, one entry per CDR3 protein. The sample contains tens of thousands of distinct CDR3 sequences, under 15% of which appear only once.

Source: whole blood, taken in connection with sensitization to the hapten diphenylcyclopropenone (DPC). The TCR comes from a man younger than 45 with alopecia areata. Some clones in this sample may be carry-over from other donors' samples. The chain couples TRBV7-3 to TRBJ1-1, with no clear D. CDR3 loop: CASSLDGDTEAFF. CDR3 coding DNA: TGTGCCAGCAGCTTGGATGGGGACACTGAAGCTTTCTTT.